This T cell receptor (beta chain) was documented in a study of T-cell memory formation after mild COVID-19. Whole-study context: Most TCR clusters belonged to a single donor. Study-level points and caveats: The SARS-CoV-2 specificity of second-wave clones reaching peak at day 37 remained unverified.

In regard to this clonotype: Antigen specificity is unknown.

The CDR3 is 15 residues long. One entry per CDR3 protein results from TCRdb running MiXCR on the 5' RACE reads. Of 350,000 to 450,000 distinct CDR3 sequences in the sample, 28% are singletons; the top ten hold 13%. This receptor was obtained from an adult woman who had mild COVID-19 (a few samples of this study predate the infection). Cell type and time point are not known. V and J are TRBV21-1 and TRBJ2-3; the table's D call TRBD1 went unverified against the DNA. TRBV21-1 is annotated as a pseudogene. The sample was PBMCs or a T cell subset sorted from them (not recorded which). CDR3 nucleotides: TGTGCCAGCAGCCGGGGAGCGGGGGCCTGGGATACGCAGTATTTT. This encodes CASSRGAGAWDTQYF.